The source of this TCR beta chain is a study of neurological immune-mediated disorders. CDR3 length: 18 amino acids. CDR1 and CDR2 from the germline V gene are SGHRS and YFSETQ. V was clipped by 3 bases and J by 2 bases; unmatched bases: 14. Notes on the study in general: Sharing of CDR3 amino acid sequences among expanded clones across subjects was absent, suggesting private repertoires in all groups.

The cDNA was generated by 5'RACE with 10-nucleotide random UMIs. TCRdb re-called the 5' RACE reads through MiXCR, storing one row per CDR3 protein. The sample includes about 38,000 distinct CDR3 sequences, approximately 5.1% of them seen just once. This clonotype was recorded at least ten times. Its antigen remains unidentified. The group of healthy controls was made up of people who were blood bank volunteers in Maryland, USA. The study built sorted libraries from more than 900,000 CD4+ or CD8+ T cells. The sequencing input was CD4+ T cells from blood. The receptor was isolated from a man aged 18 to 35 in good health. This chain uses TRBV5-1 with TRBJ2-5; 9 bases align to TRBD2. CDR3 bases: TGCGCCAGCAGCTCCGTTGGAGCGGGGGGCCGGGTACAAGAGACCCAGTACTTC. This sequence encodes CASSSVGAGGRVQETQYF.